Below, 6 T cell receptor beta chains from the same sample are listed, as sequenced in a study of blood T cell repertoires in COVID-19. Libraries were prepared by immunoSEQ multiplex PCR; TCRdb keeps only in-frame clonotypes and omits some of them. The sample contains over 250,000 clones, roughly nine tenths of which appear only once. Sequenced material: PBMCs or T cells enriched from blood (not recorded which). All receptors derive from a woman aged 55-70 years who had recovered from COVID-19.

V is TRBV5-1 and J is TRBJ1-2, with a weak D call TRBD1 (6 bases). V was pared by 4 bases and J by 8 bases, with 15 bases between. The germline gives CDR1 SGHRS, CDR2 YFSETQ. The CDR3 has 13 residues. The CDR3 DNA sequence: TGCGCCAGCAGCCCTGGACAGACGGAGGGCTACACCTTC. Its translation is CASSPGQTEGYTF.

The genes are TRBV11-3 and TRBJ2-7; TRBD1 is a possible D gene (5 bases). V was shortened by 2 bases and J by 4 bases, with 6 bases between the two germline ends. In germline, CDR1 is SGHNT, CDR2 YENEEA. There are 12 residues in the CDR3. CDR3 sequence (DNA): TGTGCCAGCAGCTTATCAGGGTACGAGCAGTACTTC. Translation: CASSLSGYEQYF.

The chain joins TRBV29-1 to TRBJ2-5, with 7 bases that match TRBD2. Germline CDR1 and CDR2: SQVTM and ANQGSEA. With V trimmed by 4 bases and J by 5 bases, 7 bases remained unmatched. The CDR3 extends over 13 amino acids. In nucleotides, the CDR3 is TGCAGCGTTGGTGCGGGGGAGCGTGAGACCCAGTACTTC. Translated: CSVGAGERETQYF. Supplemented by reference TRBV29-1 and TRBJ2-5, the full variable domain reads SAVISQKPSRDICQRGTSLTIQCQVDSQVTMMFWYRQQPGQSLTLIATANQGSEATYESGFVIDKFPISRPNLTFSTLTVSNMSPEDSSIYLCSVGAGERETQYFGPGTRLLVL.

This clone has only a few counts. The chain combines TRBV28 with TRBJ1-2; D not certain. The CDR3 contains 12 residues. Trimming left V 2 bases short and J 7 bases short, with 8 bases between. CDR1 and CDR2 (germline): MDHEN, SYDVKM. CDR3 in amino acids: CASSLGLGGYTF. The CDR3 coding sequence is TGTGCCAGCAGTTTAGGCCTTGGTGGCTACACCTTC.

In its sample, this clone was seen once. The V and J genes are TRBV11-3 and TRBJ1-1; the D gene is possibly TRBD1 (6 bases). Trimming shortened V by 5 bases and J by 2 bases, and 9 bases separated the two germline ends. The germline V gene encodes CDR1 SGHNT and CDR2 YENEEA. CDR3 length: 13 residues. CDR3: CASSVGTNTEAFF. For the CDR3, the DNA is TGTGCCAGCAGCGTCGGGACAAACACTGAAGCTTTCTTT.

In this sample, this clone turned up once. The chain joins TRBV9 to TRBJ2-1; 7 positions agree with TRBD2. This CDR3 comprises 16 residues. J was trimmed by 1 base and V by 3 bases; bases with no gene match: 7. Germline values: CDR1 SGDLS, CDR2 YYNGEE. The CDR3 coding sequence is TGTGCCAGCAGCGGACGGGACTACCATTCCTACAATGAGCAGTTCTTC. Translated: CASSGRDYHSYNEQFF.